A single sample gave rise to the 21 T cell receptor beta chains below, sequenced in a study of early T cells in non-severe SARS-CoV-2 infection. TCRdb called the 5' RACE reads again in MiXCR, with one record for every CDR3 protein. The sample includes tens of thousands of distinct CDR3 sequences, around a tenth seen only once; the top ten take about 10%. The specimen was whole blood. All receptors derive from an adult who was a healthcare worker with PCR-confirmed SARS-CoV-2 infection or an uninfected control (not recorded which).

This sequence joins TRBV6-1 and TRBJ2-4, with 7 bases aligning to TRBD2. Germline-derived CDR1 and CDR2 are MNHNS and SASEGT. CDR3 length: 18 residues. The J segment lost 6 bases and the V segment lost 8 bases, leaving 22 bases of the junction unmatched. The DNA for the CDR3 is TGTGCCAGCTCCCTGTTCGAGACTAGCCCAACCTTCGGAAACATTCAGTACTTC. It translates to CASSLFETSPTFGNIQYF.

This clonotype was seen at least ten times. The chain carries TRBV7-6 and TRBJ1-3; no definite D call. V was trimmed by 5 bases and J by 0 bases, leaving 8 bases between them. Germline assignment: CDR1 SGHVS and CDR2 FNYEAQ. The CDR3 contains 14 residues. The CDR3 DNA sequence: TGTGCCAGCAGCCGCTCGGGCTCTGGAAACACCATATATTTT. Protein sequence: CASSRSGSGNTIYF.

This clonotype came up many times. V gene TRBV30 combines with J gene TRBJ1-6, with D unresolved. The CDR3 extends over 14 amino acids. V was clipped by 3 bases and J by 4 bases, with 10 bases between them. Germline values: CDR1 GTSNPN, CDR2 SVGIG (reference sequence). The CDR3, as DNA: TGTGCCTGGAGGGTCAGACCGTATAATTCACCCCTCCACTTT. This translates into CAWRVRPYNSPLHF.

The sample holds many counts of this clonotype. The gene calls are TRBV6-6 and TRBJ2-7; D gene unclear. The CDR3 covers 12 residues. V lost 2 bases to trimming and J lost 2 bases, with 4 bases between them. Germline CDR1 and CDR2: MNHNY and SVGAGI (reference sequence). CDR3 sequence reads: CASSYETYEQYF. The DNA of the CDR3 is TGTGCCAGCAGTTACGAAACCTACGAGCAGTACTTC.

V usage is TRBV3-1 and J usage is TRBJ1-6; no firm D call. Germline CDR1 LGHDT, CDR2 YNNKEL (reference sequence). V was cut by 8 bases and J by 0 bases, with 5 bases left in between. This CDR3 spans 13 amino acids. The CDR3 DNA reads as TGTGCCAGCGTGGGCTCCTATAATTCACCCCTCCACTTT. Translated: CASVGSYNSPLHF.

This clonotype was detected a few times. V and J are TRBV7-2 and TRBJ1-2; no firm D call. Per the germline V gene, CDR1 is SGHTA and CDR2 is FQGNSA. The V end was cut by 5 bases, the J end by 4 bases, with 11 bases between. CDR3 length equals 13 residues. CDR3 loop: CASSATLGYGYTF. In nucleotides, the CDR3 is TGTGCCAGCAGCGCGACCCTAGGCTATGGCTACACCTTC.

This chain uses TRBV19 with TRBJ2-7, with no clear D. Germline CDR1 is LNHDA and CDR2 is SQIVND (reference sequence). This CDR3 has 14 residues. The V and J ends lost 5 bases and 3 bases respectively, with 14 bases between them. CDR3 region: CASSPPGPFYEQYF. The CDR3 coding sequence is TGTGCCAGTAGTCCCCCCGGGCCATTCTACGAGCAGTACTTC.

This clonotype was counted a few times. V gene TRBV29-1 combines with J gene TRBJ1-2, with 9 nucleotides matching TRBD1. The germline CDR1 and CDR2 sequences are SQVTM and ANQGSEA. After removal of 7 bases from V and 4 bases from J, the junction contained 4 bases not matched to a gene. This CDR3 region has 12 residues. In DNA form, the CDR3 reads TGCAGCGCCGGGGGACAGGGCTATGGCTACACCTTC. It translates to CSAGGQGYGYTF. Filled out from reference TRBV29-1 and TRBJ1-2, the complete variable domain reads SAVISQKPSRDICQRGTSLTIQCQVDSQVTMMFWYRQQPGQSLTLIATANQGSEATYESGFVIDKFPISRPNLTFSTLTVSNMSPEDSSIYLCSAGGQGYGYTFGSGTRLTVV.

The sample holds a few counts of this clonotype. The genes are TRBV19 and TRBJ2-1, with 10 bases identical to TRBD2. V was pared by 2 bases and J by 7 bases, with 14 bases of the junction left unmatched. Germline V lookup: CDR1 LNHDA, CDR2 SQIVND (reference sequence). The CDR3 has 18 amino acids. The CDR3 bases are TGTGCCAGTAGTATAAGGGCCCCCCTAGCGGGGGTCCGGAATGAGCAGTTCTTC. It is translated as CASSIRAPLAGVRNEQFF.

This clonotype was detected ten times or more. The V and J genes are TRBV9 and TRBJ1-4, with D unresolved. The germline V gene has CDR1 SGDLS and CDR2 YYNGEE. This CDR3 has 15 amino acids. V lost 1 base, J lost 0 bases, and 7 bases lay in between. The CDR3 loop is CASSVQPATNEKLFF. The CDR3 DNA is TGTGCCAGCAGCGTACAGCCTGCAACTAATGAAAAACTGTTTTTT.

The chain couples TRBV28 to TRBJ1-2; 7 nucleotides match TRBD1. Germline loops: CDR1 MDHEN, CDR2 SYDVKM. V was pared by 3 bases and J by 6 bases, with 10 bases of the junction left unmatched. This CDR3 has 15 residues. The DNA for the CDR3 is TGTGCCAGCAGTTTGGGAACCAACAGGGGTAATGGCTACACCTTC. It specifies CASSLGTNRGNGYTF.

In this sample, this clonotype turned up many times. J is TRBJ1-1 and V is TRBV5-1, with D perhaps matching TRBD1 (5 bases). V shed 1 base and J shed 0 bases, with 10 bases lying between them. Germline CDR1 SGHRS, CDR2 YFSETQ. CDR3 length equals 15 residues. The CDR3 DNA reads as TGCGCCAGCAGCTTGAATTCAGGGATGAACACTGAAGCTTTCTTT. It translates to CASSLNSGMNTEAFF.

With respect to this clonotype: A clone one base away is much larger, so this may be a read error. The chain carries TRBV20-1 and TRBJ2-3, with a weak D call TRBD1 (6 bases). This CDR3 is built from 13 residues. Trimming pared 2 bases from V and 4 bases from J, leaving 10 bases between. Germline-derived CDR1 and CDR2 are DFQATT and SNEGSKA (reference sequence). The CDR3 bases are TGCAGTGCTAGAATGCAGGGGCCAGATACGCAGTATTTT. Encoded protein: CSARMQGPDTQYF.

The sample holds a few counts of this clonotype. The J gene is TRBJ2-7, the V gene TRBV7-9; 10 bases match TRBD2. The CDR3 length is 14 residues. Trimming cost V 4 bases and J 3 bases; bases outside gene matches: 3. Germline V gives CDR1 SEHNR, CDR2 FQNEAQ (reference sequence). The CDR3 here is CASSWGLANYEQYF. In DNA, the CDR3 is TGTGCCAGCAGCTGGGGACTAGCGAACTACGAGCAGTACTTC. The full variable domain, completed using reference TRBV7-9 and TRBJ2-7, is DTGVSQNPRHKITKRGQNVTFRCDPISEHNRLYWYRQTLGQGPEFLTYFQNEAQLEKSRLLSDRFSAERPKGSFSTLEIQRTEQGDSAMYLCASSWGLANYEQYFGPGTRLTVT.

This clonotype was seen a handful of times. The V gene is TRBV28, the J gene TRBJ1-4; 7 nucleotides line up with TRBD1. The germline V gene has CDR1 MDHEN and CDR2 SYDVKM. The CDR3 consists of 14 residues. V lost 5 bases, J lost 1 base, and 1 base stayed unmatched. The CDR3 loop reads CASSHRGTNEKLFF. CDR3 DNA sequence: TGTGCCAGCAGTCACAGGGGAACTAATGAAAAACTGTTTTTT. The full variable domain, in which reference TRBV28 and TRBJ1-4 provide the parts outside the CDR3, is DVKVTQSSRYLVKRTGEKVFLECVQDMDHENMFWYRQDPGLGLRLIYFSYDVKMKEKGDIPEGYSVSREKKERFSLILESASTNQTSMYLCASSHRGTNEKLFFGSGTQLSVL.

This rearrangement joins TRBV6-1 to TRBJ2-5, with a possible D match to TRBD1 (5 bases). V lost 7 bases, J lost 1 base, and 10 bases lay in between. The CDR3 length is 13 residues. Looked up from germline, CDR1 is MNHNS and CDR2 is SASEGT. This CDR3 is CASKLQAQETQYF. The CDR3 DNA is TGTGCCAGCAAGTTACAGGCCCAAGAGACCCAGTACTTC.

The V call is TRBV28, the J call TRBJ1-1; D is unclear. The CDR3 spans 10 residues. CDR1 is MDHEN and CDR2 is SYDVKM in the germline V gene. CDR3 region: CAGGNTEAFF. CDR3 sequence (DNA): TGTGCAGGCGGGAACACTGAAGCTTTCTTT.

This clonotype has a handful of counts. CDR3 in DNA: TGTGCCAGCACCGGTGAAAGGGGAGGCGAGCAGTACTTC. This translates into CASTGERGGEQYF. This chain uses TRBV10-3 with TRBJ2-7; D possibly corresponds to TRBD2 (6 bases). Germline V gene data show CDR1 as ENHRY and CDR2 as SYGVKD. The CDR3 is 13 amino acids. V lost 10 bases to trimming and J lost 6 bases, with 19 bases between them.

This clonotype was seen ten or more times. V gene TRBV7-2 combines with J gene TRBJ2-2, with a possible D match to TRBD1 (6 bases). CDR1 and CDR2 (germline): SGHTA, FQGNSA. Trimming cost V 7 bases and J 6 bases, with 18 bases left between them. This CDR3 has 15 residues. CDR3 coding DNA: TGTGCCAGCAATCTTAATACAGGGCGGTCCGGGGAGCTGTTTTTT. Its protein product is CASNLNTGRSGELFF.

In its sample, this clonotype was seen a few times. This chain uses TRBV12-3 or TRBV12-4 with TRBJ2-1; a possible D gene is TRBD2 (5 bases). Trimming shortened V by 3 bases and J by 6 bases, and 12 bases separated the two germline ends. CDR3 length equals 14 residues. CDR3 nucleotide sequence: TGTGCCAGCAGTTTTGTGACTGGAGGCAATGAGCAGTTCTTC. It encodes CASSFVTGGNEQFF.

This clonotype was picked up many times. V and J are TRBV7-2 and TRBJ2-7; tentative D call: TRBD2 (7 bases). The CDR3 contains 15 residues. V lost 5 bases to trimming and J lost 0 bases, with 14 bases between them. Germline V gene lookup returns CDR1 SGHTA and CDR2 FQGNSA. The CDR3: CASSQERGASYEQYF. CDR3 in DNA: TGTGCCAGCAGCCAGGAACGGGGGGCCTCCTACGAGCAGTACTTC.